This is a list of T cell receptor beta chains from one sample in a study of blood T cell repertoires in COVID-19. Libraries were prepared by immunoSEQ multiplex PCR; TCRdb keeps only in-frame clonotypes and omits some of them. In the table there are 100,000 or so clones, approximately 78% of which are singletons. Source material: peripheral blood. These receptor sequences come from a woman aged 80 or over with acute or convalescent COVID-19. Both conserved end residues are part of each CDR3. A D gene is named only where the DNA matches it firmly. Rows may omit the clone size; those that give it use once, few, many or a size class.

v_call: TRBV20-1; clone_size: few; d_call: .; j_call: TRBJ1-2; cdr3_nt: TGCAGTGCTAGTAGCAGGAGGAATGGCTACACCTTC; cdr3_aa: CSASSRRNGYTF
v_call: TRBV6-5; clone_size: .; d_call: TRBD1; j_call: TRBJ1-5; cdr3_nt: TGTGCCAGCAGTACGGGACAGGGGAATCAGCCCCAGCATTTT; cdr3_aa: CASSTGQGNQPQHF
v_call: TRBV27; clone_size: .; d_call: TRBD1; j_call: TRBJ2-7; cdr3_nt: TGTGCCAGCAGTCCAAGACGGACAGGGAGAGGGAGCTACGAGCAGTACTTC; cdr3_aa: CASSPRRTGRGSYEQYF
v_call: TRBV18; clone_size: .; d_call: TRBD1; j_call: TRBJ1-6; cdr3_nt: TGTGCCAGCTCACCGACAGGGGGGGATTCACCCCTCCACTTT; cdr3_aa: CASSPTGGDSPLHF
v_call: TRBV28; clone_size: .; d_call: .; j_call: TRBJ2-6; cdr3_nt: TGTGCCAGCAATGAGTTAACTGGGGCCAACGTCCTGACTTTC; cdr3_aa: CASNELTGANVLTF
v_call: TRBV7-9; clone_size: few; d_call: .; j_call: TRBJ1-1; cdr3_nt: TGTGCCAGCAGCTTAGGGGGCGGACGCACTGAAGCTTTCTTT; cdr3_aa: CASSLGGGRTEAFF
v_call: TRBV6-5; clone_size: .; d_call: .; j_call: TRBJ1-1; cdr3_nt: TGTGCCAGCAGTTCACCCCAGGGCCCCCCTGAAGCTTTCTTT; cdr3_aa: CASSSPQGPPEAFF
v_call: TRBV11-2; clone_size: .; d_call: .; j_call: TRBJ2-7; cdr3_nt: TGTGCCAGCAGATTGAACCAACAGGGCTACGAGCAGTACTTC; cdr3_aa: CASRLNQQGYEQYF
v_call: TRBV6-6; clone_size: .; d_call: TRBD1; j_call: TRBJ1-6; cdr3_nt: TGTGCCAGCACCGAACAGGGGAAAAATTCACCCCTCCACTTT; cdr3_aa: CASTEQGKNSPLHF
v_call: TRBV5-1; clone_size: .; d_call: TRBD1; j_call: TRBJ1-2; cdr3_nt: TGCGCCACCCGCCCCGACAGGGGGCGAGGTGGCTACACCTTC; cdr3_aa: CATRPDRGRGGYTF